A few counts support the clone carrying this T cell receptor beta chain. Its antigen is still unknown. CDR3 length: 16 residues. The V gene end was trimmed by 4 bases and the J gene end by 5 bases; junction bases not matched to a gene: 7. In germline, CDR1 is SGHDN, CDR2 FVKESK. This specimen comes from a study of CD8 T cells in ankylosing spondylitis. TCRdb reanalysed the 5' RACE reads using MiXCR and keeps one entry per CDR3 protein. The sample holds about 540,000 distinct CDR3 sequences, roughly 13% seen once. Findings of the study overall: Blood from ankylosing spondylitis patients appeared to carry a characteristic roughly 8-variant TCR beta motif. Matched ankylosing spondylitis synovial fluid reportedly contained a significantly enriched population of disease-linked clones.

This TCR was recovered from a male donor with ankylosing spondylitis. The V call is TRBV14, the J call TRBJ2-2; TRBD1 matches at 10 bases. The sample taken for sequencing was blood, either unsorted or a sorted T cell fraction (not recorded which). CDR3 bases: TGTGCCAGCAGCCCTCCCGACAGGGGGCGTACCGGGGAGCTGTTTTTT. Translation gives CASSPPDRGRTGELFF.